The T cell receptor (beta chain) described here comes from a study of blood T cell repertoires in COVID-19 (dated by TCRdb to about 2020). General notes on the study: Collaborator samples came from the United States, Italy and Spain and covered acute and convalescent phases of COVID-19. Samples came from the ongoing ImmuneRACE study (first 160 participants) plus 1,254 subjects from 6 global collaborators. The dataset comprised deeply sampled blood TCRbeta repertoires from subjects exposed to, actively infected with, or recovered from COVID-19. HLA class I and class II types, where available, came from metadata supplied by the sample provider rather than from assay-based typing. The prospective study material was composed of cDNA or gDNA derived from T cells, B-cell-depleted T cells, or PBMCs. A de-identified subject ID, COVID-19 status, age in years and sex were almost always included in the sample metadata. The repertoires were released in a freely available public database meant as a resource for research on the immune response to SARS-CoV-2.

On this clone: It has no known antigen specificity. The record has no base qualities; no much larger clone is one base away.

The germline V gene (reference sequence) gives CDR1 as LGHDT and CDR2 as YNNKEL. Trimming accounts for 1 base at V and 6 bases at J, while the number of junction bases matched to no gene is 2. From cysteine to phenylalanine, the CDR3 is 13 amino acids long. The read is trimmed to its CDR3 DNA, 39 bases read in frame from base 1. Overall study results and their limits: Clinical and demographic metadata were provided uncurated, with the amount varying by source and participant.

TCRbeta CDR3 regions were amplified from genomic DNA by means of the immunoSEQ Assay, a bias-controlled multiplex PCR. The study's own analysis went as follows. Within the assay, amplification of reference gene primers was used to estimate how many nucleated cells each sample contained. Sequence reads were collapsed and filtered to measure the absolute abundance of every unique TCRbeta CDR3 rearrangement. For each sample, productive Simpson clonality was calculated as the square root of Simpson's diversity index over productive rearrangements. Drawn from immuneACCESS, this table holds only the in-frame rearrangements with V and J called that TCRdb kept. Clones are partly lost; checked studies trace under half to an unresolved V gene and leave the rest unexplained. V, J and clone size derive from that table, while D and trimming were established from the DNA sequence. For this sample the table gives under 500,000 clones, of which around 89% were detected only once. Of the sample, 4.3% falls within the top ten clones.

Whole blood was collected in K2EDTA tubes by collaborating institutions according to the institutions' own protocols. For TCRbeta analysis, collaborator samples were shipped as frozen whole blood, as isolated PBMCs, or as DNA extracted from either sample type. The chain links TRBV3-1 (or the pseudogene TRBV3-2) with TRBJ1-2, with 7 bases aligning to TRBD1. The source of this sequence is a woman in her 30s with acute or convalescent COVID-19. Material for sequencing was peripheral blood. The nucleotide sequence is TGTGCCAGCAGCCAAGCAACAGGGGATGGCTACACCTTC. It encodes CASSQATGDGYTF.